This T cell receptor (beta chain) emerged from a study of T cells of healthy individuals. CDR3 length: 14 residues. The germline V gene encodes CDR1 DFQATT and CDR2 SNEGSKA (reference sequence). With 6 bases removed from V and 0 bases from J, the gap between germline ends came to 14 bases. One entry per CDR3 protein, called by TCRdb with MiXCR from the 5' RACE reads. The profile shows 75,000 to 95,000 distinct CDR3 sequences, roughly 5% of them singletons. The clonotype was recovered from a female donor in good health. This sequence joins TRBV20-1 and TRBJ1-1, with D hard to call. CDR3 sequence reads: CSASPRVLNTEAFF. The CDR3 region has the DNA TGCAGTGCGAGCCCCCGGGTCCTGAACACTGAAGCTTTCTTT.